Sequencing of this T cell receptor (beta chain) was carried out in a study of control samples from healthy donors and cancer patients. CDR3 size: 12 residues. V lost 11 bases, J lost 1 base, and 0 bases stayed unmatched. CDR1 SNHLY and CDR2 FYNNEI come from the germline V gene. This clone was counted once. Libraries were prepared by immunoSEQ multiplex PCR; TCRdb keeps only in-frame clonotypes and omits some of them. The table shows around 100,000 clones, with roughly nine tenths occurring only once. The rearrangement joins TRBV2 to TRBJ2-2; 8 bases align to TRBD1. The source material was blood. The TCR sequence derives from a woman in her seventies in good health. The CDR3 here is CAGTGNTGELFF. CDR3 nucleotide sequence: TGTGCCGGGACAGGGAACACCGGGGAGCTGTTTTTT.